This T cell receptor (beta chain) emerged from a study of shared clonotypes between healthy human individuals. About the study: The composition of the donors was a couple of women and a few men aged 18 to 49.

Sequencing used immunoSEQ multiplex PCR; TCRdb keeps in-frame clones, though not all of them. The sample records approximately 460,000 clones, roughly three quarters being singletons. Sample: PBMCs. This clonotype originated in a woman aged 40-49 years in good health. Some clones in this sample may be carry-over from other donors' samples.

The CDR3 loop is CASRQAGVNTGELFF. The CDR3 DNA sequence: TGTGCCAGTAGGCAAGCGGGGGTGAACACCGGGGAGCTGTTTTTT. The chain employs TRBV19 and TRBJ2-2, with 8 bases aligning to TRBD2. This CDR3 comprises 15 residues. Germline V gives CDR1 LNHDA, CDR2 SQIVND (reference sequence). Trimming took 6 bases from V and 1 from J; bases not matched to a gene: 4. The full variable domain, with the rest looked up from reference TRBV19 and TRBJ2-2, is DGGITQSPKYLFRKEGQNVTLSCEQNLNHDAMYWYRQDPGQGLRLIYYSQIVNDFQKGDIAEGYSVSREKKESFPLTVTSAQKNPTAFYLCASRQAGVNTGELFFGEGSRLTVL.